This TCR beta chain came from a study of spatial heterogeneity in lung cancer. Study at large: An average of more than ten raw reads was observed per unique TCR and UMI combination. Points from the study as a whole: The study found ubiquitous expanded tumor TCRs in blood more at resection than follow-up.

Time point here: sample taken at primary tumor resection. Whole RNA from tumor, nontumor lung or frozen PBMC was sequenced unsorted. Untreated early-stage non-small cell lung cancer patients, approximately 76 in total, were the donors. The germline V gene has CDR1 LNHDA and CDR2 SQIVND (reference sequence). The CDR3 contains 13 residues. The ends were cut back, 3 bases at V and 4 bases at J, with 8 bases in the middle. Each TCR cDNA molecule bore a unique molecular identifier. In TCRdb, the 5' RACE reads were re-called with MiXCR into one record per CDR3 protein. Here the sample spans 11,000 to 15,000 distinct CDR3 sequences, roughly a tenth being singletons. This clonotype showed up many times. Its antigen remains unidentified.

The chain carries TRBV19 and TRBJ2-3, with TRBD2 as a possible D gene (6 bases). The receptor comes from a male donor with early-stage non-small cell lung cancer. The sequenced sample was PBMCs, obtained at surgery. The CDR3 coding sequence is TGTGCCAGTAGTATGGAGGGTGCAGATACGCAGTATTTT. This sequence encodes CASSMEGADTQYF.